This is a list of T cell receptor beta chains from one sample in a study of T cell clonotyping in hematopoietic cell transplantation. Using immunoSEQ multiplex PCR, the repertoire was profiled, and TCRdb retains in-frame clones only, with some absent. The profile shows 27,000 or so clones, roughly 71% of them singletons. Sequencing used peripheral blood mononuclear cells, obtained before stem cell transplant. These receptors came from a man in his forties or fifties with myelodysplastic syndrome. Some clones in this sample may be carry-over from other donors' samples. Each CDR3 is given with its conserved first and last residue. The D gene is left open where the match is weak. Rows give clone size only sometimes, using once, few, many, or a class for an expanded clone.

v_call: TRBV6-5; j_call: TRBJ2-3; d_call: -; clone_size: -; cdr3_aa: CASSLSDSTDTQYF; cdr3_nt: TGTGCCAGCAGTCTGAGCGACAGCACAGATACGCAGTATTTT
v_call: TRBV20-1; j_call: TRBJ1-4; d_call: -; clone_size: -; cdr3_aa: CSAAPLGKLFF; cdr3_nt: TGCAGTGCCGCGCCGCTTGGAAAACTGTTTTTT
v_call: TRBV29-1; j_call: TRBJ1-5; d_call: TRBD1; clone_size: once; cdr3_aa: CSVESGGGQPQHF; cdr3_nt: TGCAGCGTTGAGTCAGGGGGGGGCCAGCCCCAGCATTTT
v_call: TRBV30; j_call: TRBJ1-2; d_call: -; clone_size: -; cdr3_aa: CAWTGHSYGYTF; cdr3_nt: TGTGCCTGGACCGGACACAGCTATGGCTACACCTTC
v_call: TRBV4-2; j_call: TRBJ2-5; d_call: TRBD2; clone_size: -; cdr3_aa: CASSQGVAGEQETQYF; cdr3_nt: TGTGCCAGCAGCCAAGGTGTAGCGGGAGAGCAAGAGACCCAGTACTTC
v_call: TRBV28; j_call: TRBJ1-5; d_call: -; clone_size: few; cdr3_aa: CASSTGGANQPQHF; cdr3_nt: TGTGCCAGCAGCACGGGAGGGGCTAATCAGCCCCAGCATTTT
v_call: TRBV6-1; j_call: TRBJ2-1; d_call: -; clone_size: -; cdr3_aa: CASSEPSSYNEQFF; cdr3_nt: TGTGCCAGCAGTGAACCGAGCTCCTACAATGAGCAGTTCTTC
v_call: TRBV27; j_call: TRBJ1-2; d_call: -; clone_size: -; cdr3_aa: CASRPPGHKVYTF; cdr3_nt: TGTGCCAGCAGACCTCCGGGACACAAGGTCTACACCTTC
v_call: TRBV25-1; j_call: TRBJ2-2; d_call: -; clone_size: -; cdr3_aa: CASSVSITGELFF; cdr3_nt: TGTGCCAGCAGTGTGTCTATCACCGGGGAGCTGTTTTTT
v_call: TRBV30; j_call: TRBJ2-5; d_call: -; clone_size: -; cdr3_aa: CACSTGDQETQYF; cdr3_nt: TGTGCCTGCTCTACAGGAGACCAAGAGACCCAGTACTTC
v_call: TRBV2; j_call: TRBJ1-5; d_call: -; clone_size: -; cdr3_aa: CASRGDYNQPQHF; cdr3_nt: TGTGCCAGCCGGGGGGACTATAATCAGCCCCAGCATTTT
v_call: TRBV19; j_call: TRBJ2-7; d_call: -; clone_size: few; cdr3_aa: CASRGKGYYEQYF; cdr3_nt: TGTGCCAGTAGGGGAAAGGGCTACTACGAGCAGTACTTC
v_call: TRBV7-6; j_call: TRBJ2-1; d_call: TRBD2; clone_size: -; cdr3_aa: CASSPRATSGRGEQFF; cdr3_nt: TGTGCCAGCAGCCCAAGGGCGACTAGCGGGCGGGGAGAGCAGTTCTTC
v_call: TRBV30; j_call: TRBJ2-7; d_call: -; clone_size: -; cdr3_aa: CAWNLVGAEQYF; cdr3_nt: TGTGCCTGGAACTTGGTGGGGGCCGAGCAGTACTTC
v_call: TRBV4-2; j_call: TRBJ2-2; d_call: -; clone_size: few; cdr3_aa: CASSQLDTNTGELFF; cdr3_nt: TGTGCCAGCAGCCAATTAGATACGAACACCGGGGAGCTGTTTTTT
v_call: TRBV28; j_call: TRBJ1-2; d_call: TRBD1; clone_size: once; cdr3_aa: CASSFGDRLLYGYTF; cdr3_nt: TGTGCCAGCAGTTTCGGGGACAGACTATTATATGGCTACACCTTC
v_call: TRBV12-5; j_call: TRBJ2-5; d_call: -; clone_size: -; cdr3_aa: CASGLGGPEETQYF; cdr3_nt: TGTGCTAGTGGCCTGGGGGGGCCGGAAGAGACCCAGTACTTC
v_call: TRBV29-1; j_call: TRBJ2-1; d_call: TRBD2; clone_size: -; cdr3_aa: CSPRTSANEQFF; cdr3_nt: TGCAGCCCTCGGACTAGCGCCAATGAGCAGTTCTTC
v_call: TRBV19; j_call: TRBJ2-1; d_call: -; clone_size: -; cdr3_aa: CASSSPGLPYNEQFF; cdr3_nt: TGTGCCAGTAGTTCCCCCGGACTACCGTACAATGAGCAGTTCTTC
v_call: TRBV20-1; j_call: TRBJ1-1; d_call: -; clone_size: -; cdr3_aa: CSATPYTEAFF; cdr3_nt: TGCAGTGCTACCCCCTACACTGAAGCTTTCTTT
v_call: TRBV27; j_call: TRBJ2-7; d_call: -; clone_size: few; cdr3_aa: CASSFGWGEQYF; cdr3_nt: TGTGCCAGCAGTTTCGGATGGGGAGAGCAGTACTTC
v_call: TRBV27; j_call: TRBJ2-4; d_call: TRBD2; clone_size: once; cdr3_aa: CASRSGGMAKNIQYF; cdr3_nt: TGTGCCAGCAGGTCGGGGGGTATGGCCAAAAACATTCAGTACTTC
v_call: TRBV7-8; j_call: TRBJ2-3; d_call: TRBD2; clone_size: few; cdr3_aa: CASSLTTEAGSSTDTQYF; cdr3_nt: TGTGCCAGCAGCTTGACCACCGAAGCGGGATCTAGCACAGATACGCAGTATTTT
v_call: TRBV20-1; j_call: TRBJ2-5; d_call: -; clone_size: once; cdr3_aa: CSARGGETQYF; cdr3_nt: TGCAGTGCCAGGGGAGGGGAGACCCAGTACTTC
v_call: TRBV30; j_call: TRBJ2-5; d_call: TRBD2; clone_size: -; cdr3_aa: CAWRKGGRADFQETQYF; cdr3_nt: TGTGCCTGGAGGAAGGGCGGGAGGGCCGATTTCCAAGAGACCCAGTACTTC
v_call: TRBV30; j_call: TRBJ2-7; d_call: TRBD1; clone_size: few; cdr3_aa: CAWRTGYEQYF; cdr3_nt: TGTGCCTGGAGGACAGGGTACGAGCAGTACTTC
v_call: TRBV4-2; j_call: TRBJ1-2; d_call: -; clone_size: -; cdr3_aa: CASSQEAGANYGYTF; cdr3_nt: TGTGCCAGCAGCCAAGAGGCGGGAGCTAACTATGGCTACACCTTC
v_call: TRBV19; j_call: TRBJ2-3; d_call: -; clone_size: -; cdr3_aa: CASSIALSTDTQYF; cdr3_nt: TGTGCCAGTAGTATAGCCCTATCCACAGATACGCAGTATTTT
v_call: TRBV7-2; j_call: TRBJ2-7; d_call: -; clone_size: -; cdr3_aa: CASSLSVGWQYF; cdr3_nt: TGTGCCAGCAGCCTTAGCGTGGGCTGGCAGTACTTC
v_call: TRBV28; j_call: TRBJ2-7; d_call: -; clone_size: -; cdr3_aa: CASGLSDSGVRYEQYF; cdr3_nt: TGTGCCAGCGGACTTTCTGACAGCGGAGTACGTTATGAGCAGTACTTC
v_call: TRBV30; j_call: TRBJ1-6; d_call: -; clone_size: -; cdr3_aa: CAWSVQGSSPLHF; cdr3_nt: TGTGCCTGGAGTGTACAAGGGAGTTCACCCCTCCACTTT
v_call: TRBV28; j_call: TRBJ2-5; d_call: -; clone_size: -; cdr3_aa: CASSLLQTGTQYF; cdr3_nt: TGTGCCAGCAGTTTATTGCAGACCGGGACCCAGTACTTC
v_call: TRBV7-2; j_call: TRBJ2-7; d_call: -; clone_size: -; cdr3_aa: CASSFKGDGAYEQYF; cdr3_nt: TGTGCCAGCAGCTTTAAGGGGGACGGCGCCTACGAGCAGTACTTC
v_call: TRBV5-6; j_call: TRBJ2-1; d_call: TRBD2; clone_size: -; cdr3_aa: CASSFLAAYNEQFF; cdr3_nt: TGTGCCAGCAGCTTCCTAGCGGCGTACAATGAGCAGTTCTTC
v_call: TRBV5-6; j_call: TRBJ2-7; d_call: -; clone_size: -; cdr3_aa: CASSRVEDEQYF; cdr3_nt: TGTGCCAGCAGCAGAGTGGAGGACGAGCAGTACTTC
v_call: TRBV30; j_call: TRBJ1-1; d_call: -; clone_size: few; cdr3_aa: CAWRPLGYTEAFF; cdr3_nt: TGTGCCTGGAGGCCCTTAGGGTACACTGAAGCTTTCTTT
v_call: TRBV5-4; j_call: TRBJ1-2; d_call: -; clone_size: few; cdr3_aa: CASSESHRASYTF; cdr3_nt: TGTGCCAGCAGCGAGAGTCACCGGGCAAGCTACACCTTC
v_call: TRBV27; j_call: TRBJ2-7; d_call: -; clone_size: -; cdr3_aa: CASSPSGHSSYEQYF; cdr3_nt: TGTGCCAGCAGTCCTTCGGGACATAGCTCCTACGAGCAGTACTTC
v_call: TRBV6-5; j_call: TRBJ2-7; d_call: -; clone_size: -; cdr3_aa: CASSYNNRARSEQYF; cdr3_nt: TGTGCCAGCAGTTACAATAACAGGGCTAGGAGCGAGCAGTACTTC
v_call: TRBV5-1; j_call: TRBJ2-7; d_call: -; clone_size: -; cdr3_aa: CASSLREDGEQYF; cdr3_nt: TGCGCCAGCAGCTTGCGCGAGGATGGCGAGCAGTACTTC
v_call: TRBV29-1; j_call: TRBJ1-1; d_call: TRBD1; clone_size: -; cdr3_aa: CSVRGQGRNTEAFF; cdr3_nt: TGCAGCGTGAGGGGACAGGGGAGGAACACTGAAGCTTTCTTT
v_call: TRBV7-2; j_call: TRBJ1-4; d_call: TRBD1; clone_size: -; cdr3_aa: CASSLDRGREKLFF; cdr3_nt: TGTGCCAGCAGCTTAGATAGGGGGCGTGAAAAACTGTTTTTT
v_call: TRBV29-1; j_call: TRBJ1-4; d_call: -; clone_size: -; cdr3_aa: CSARVGEKLFF; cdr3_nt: TGCAGCGCACGAGTGGGAGAAAAACTGTTTTTT
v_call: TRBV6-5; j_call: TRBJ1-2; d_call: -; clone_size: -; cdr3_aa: CASSYLPALLAGYTF; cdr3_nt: TGTGCCAGCAGTTACCTGCCAGCCCTTTTGGCCGGCTACACCTTC
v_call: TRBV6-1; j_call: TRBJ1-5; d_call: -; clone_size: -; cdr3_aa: CASSEAGFVGQPQHF; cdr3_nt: TGTGCCAGCAGTGAAGCGGGGTTCGTGGGGCAGCCCCAGCATTTT
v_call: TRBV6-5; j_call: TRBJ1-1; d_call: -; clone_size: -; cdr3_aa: CASSLPQGKAFF; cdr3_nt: TGTGCCAGCAGCCTTCCTCAGGGAAAAGCTTTCTTT
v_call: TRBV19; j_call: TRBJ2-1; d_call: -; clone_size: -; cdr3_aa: CASSMGGDYNEQFF; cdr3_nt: TGTGCCAGTAGTATGGGTGGGGATTACAATGAGCAGTTCTTC
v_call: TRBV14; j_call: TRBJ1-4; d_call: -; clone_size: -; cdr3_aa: CASSQVTYGGKLFF; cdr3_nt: TGTGCCAGCAGCCAAGTTACGTATGGGGGAAAACTGTTTTTT